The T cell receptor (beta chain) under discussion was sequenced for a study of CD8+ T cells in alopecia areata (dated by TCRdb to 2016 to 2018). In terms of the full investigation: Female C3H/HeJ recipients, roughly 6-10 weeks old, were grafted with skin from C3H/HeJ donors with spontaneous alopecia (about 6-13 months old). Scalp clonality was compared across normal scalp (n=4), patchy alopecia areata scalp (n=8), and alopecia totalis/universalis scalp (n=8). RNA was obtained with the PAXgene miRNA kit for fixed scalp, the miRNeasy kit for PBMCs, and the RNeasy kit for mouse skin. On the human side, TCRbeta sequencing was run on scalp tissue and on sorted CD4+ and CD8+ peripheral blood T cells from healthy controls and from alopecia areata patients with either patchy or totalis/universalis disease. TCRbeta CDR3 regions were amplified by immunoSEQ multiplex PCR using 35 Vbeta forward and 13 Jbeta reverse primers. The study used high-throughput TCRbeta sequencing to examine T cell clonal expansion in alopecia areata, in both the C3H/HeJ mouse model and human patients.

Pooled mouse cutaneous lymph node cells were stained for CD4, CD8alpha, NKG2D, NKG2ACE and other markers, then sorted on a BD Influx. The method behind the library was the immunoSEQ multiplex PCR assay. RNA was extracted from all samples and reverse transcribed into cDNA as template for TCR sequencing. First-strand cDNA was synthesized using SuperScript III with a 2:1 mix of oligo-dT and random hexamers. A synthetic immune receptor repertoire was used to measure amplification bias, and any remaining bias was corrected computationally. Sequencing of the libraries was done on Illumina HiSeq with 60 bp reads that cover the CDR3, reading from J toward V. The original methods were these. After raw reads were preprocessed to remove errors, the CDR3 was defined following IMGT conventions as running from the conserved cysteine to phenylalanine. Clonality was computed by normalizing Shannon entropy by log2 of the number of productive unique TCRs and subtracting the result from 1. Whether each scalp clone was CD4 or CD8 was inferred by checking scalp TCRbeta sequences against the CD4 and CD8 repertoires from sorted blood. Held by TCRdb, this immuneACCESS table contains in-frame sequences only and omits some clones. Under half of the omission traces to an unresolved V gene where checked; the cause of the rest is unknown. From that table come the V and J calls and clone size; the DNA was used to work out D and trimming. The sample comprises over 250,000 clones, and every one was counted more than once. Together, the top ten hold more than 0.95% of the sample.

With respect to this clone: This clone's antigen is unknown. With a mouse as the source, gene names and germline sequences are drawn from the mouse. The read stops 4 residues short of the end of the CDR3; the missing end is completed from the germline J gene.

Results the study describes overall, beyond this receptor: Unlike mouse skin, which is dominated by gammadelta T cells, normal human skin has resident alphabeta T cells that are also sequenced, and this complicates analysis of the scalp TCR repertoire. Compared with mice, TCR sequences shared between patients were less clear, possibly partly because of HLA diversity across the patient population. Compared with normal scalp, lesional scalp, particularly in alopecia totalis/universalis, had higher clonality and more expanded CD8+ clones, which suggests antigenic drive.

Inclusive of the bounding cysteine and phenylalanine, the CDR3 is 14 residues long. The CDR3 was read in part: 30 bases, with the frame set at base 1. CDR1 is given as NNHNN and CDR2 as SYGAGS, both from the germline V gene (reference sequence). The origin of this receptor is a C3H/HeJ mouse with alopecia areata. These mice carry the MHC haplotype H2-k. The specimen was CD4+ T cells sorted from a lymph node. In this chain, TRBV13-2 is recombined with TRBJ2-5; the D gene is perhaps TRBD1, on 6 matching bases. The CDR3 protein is CASGDAAGADTQYF. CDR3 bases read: TGTGCCAGCGGTGATGCGGCAGGGGCAGAC.